The 24 T cell receptor beta chains in this list originate from one sample, sequenced in a study of T-cell memory formation after mild COVID-19. MiXCR, run by TCRdb on the 5' RACE reads, gives a single entry per CDR3 protein. Of a few hundred thousand distinct CDR3 sequences in the sample, about 20% were seen once. Sequencing used PBMCs or a T cell subset sorted from them (not recorded which). The receptors derive from an adult woman who had mild COVID-19 (a few samples of this study predate the infection). Cell type and time point are not known.

The rearrangement uses TRBV11-2 and TRBJ1-2; D remains ambiguous. CDR1 SGHAT and CDR2 FQNNGV come from the germline V gene. V was cut by 0 bases and J by 0 bases, with 17 bases left in between. The CDR3 sequence is 18 residues long. Here the CDR3 DNA reads TGTGCCAGCAGCTTAGATTCATTCGGGAGGGCGGCTAACTATGGCTACACCTTC. It is translated as CASSLDSFGRAANYGYTF.

This clonotype was detected a few times. The V gene is TRBV7-9, the J gene TRBJ2-7; D uncertain. Per germline, CDR1 SEHNR and CDR2 FQNEAQ (reference sequence). This CDR3 spans 15 amino acids. V was cut by 7 bases and J by 0 bases, with 16 bases left in between. The CDR3 here is CASTASPESSYEQYF. In nucleotides, the CDR3 is TGTGCCAGCACCGCCTCTCCCGAGAGCTCCTACGAGCAGTACTTC.

This clonotype was observed a handful of times. The chain recombines TRBV15 with TRBJ2-1; 7 bases fit TRBD1. There are 16 residues in the CDR3. The junction had 6 bases not matched to a gene; V was cut back by 0 bases and J by 4 bases. Germline CDR1 is LNHNV and CDR2 is YYDKDF (reference sequence). The CDR3 reads CATSRERPGGYNEQFF. CDR3 coding DNA: TGTGCCACCAGCAGAGAGAGGCCAGGGGGTTACAATGAGCAGTTCTTC.

Note on this clonotype: Its ends do not fully match the called genes, so a read error is possible. The V gene is TRBV4-1, the J gene TRBJ2-2, with 10 bases aligning to TRBD1. The CDR3 is 15 residues long. Looked up from germline, CDR1 is MGHRA and CDR2 is YSYEKL. Here the CDR3 DNA reads TGCGCCAGAAGCCAACCTGGGACAGGGGCCGGGGAGCTGTTTTTT. It is translated as CARSQPGTGAGELFF.

The chain carries TRBV7-9 and TRBJ1-4, with 12 bases matching TRBD1. Trimming cost V 2 bases and J 5 bases; bases outside gene matches: 3. The germline V gene encodes CDR1 SEHNR and CDR2 FQNEAQ (reference sequence). The CDR3 has 16 residues. CDR3 nucleotides: TGTGCCAGCAGCTTAAGGGGACAGGGGGCCAATGAAAAACTGTTTTTT. Amino acid sequence: CASSLRGQGANEKLFF.

This clonotype was picked up a small number of times. This rearrangement joins TRBV5-6 to TRBJ2-5; D is perhaps TRBD1 (5 bases). The V gene's germline CDR1 is SGHDT and CDR2 YYEEEE. V dropped 4 bases and J dropped 4 bases, with 14 bases sitting between them. This CDR3 has 14 amino acids. CDR3: CASSLQGPRETQYF. CDR3 nucleotide sequence: TGTGCCAGCAGCCTGCAGGGCCCCCGAGAGACCCAGTACTTC.

This clonotype was observed a handful of times. The V and J genes are TRBV11-2 and TRBJ2-2; no clear D gene. The CDR3 has 15 amino acids. Trimming pared 3 bases from V and 5 bases from J, leaving 13 bases between. Germline V gene sequence: CDR1 SGHAT, CDR2 FQNNGV. The CDR3 here is CASSLNLMVTGELFF. The CDR3, as DNA: TGTGCCAGCAGCTTGAACCTAATGGTAACCGGGGAGCTGTTTTTT.

V gene TRBV2 combines with J gene TRBJ2-6; D is unresolved. The CDR3 totals 15 residues. V was pared by 1 base and J by 2 bases, with 6 bases between. Germline CDR1 SNHLY, CDR2 FYNNEI. The CDR3 loop is CASSEDQAGANVLTF. The CDR3 DNA is TGTGCCAGCAGTGAAGACCAAGCTGGGGCCAACGTCCTGACTTTC. Based on the CDR3 plus reference TRBV2 and TRBJ2-6, the full variable domain is EPEVTQTPSHQVTQMGQEVILRCVPISNHLYFYWYRQILGQKVEFLVSFYNNEISEKSEIFDDQFSVERPDGSNFTLKIRSTKLEDSAMYFCASSEDQAGANVLTFGAGSRLTVL.

The chain links TRBV5-1 to TRBJ1-4; a possible D gene is TRBD1 (6 bases). The CDR3 consists of 13 residues. Germline CDR1 SGHRS, CDR2 YFSETQ. V lost 4 bases to trimming and J lost 9 bases, with 13 bases between them. The CDR3 DNA reads TGCGCCAGCAGCCCTGAGACAGGCCAAAAACTGTTTTTT. Protein sequence: CASSPETGQKLFF.

There are a few counts of this clonotype. This sequence joins TRBV3-1 and TRBJ2-5; D is unresolved. From germline, CDR1 is LGHDT and CDR2 YNNKEL (reference sequence). V was pared by 1 base and J by 5 bases, with 20 bases between. The CDR3 runs 17 residues. DNA of the CDR3: TGTGCCAGCAGCCAAGCTCAGGTCGGGTTAAGCCAGGAGACCCAGTACTTC. Translated, it gives CASSQAQVGLSQETQYF.

This rearrangement joins TRBV12-3 or TRBV12-4 to TRBJ2-7; D could derive from TRBD1 or TRBD2 (5 bases each). The CDR3 is made up of 13 amino acids. The V end was cut by 5 bases, the J end by 5 bases, with 13 bases between. The DNA of the CDR3 is TGTGCCAGCAGTGGGACGGGCAACCACGAGCAGTACTTC. Amino acids: CASSGTGNHEQYF.

J is TRBJ2-3 and V is TRBV9, with TRBD2 as a possible D gene (6 bases). The CDR3 has 15 amino acids. Germline CDR1 SGDLS, CDR2 YYNGEE. V was clipped by 4 bases and J by 6 bases, with 18 bases between them. This CDR3 is CASSSLADSPDTQYF. Written as DNA, the CDR3 is TGTGCCAGCAGCTCCTTAGCGGATAGCCCGGATACGCAGTATTTT.

The J gene is TRBJ2-7, the V gene TRBV5-6; perhaps TRBD2 as D (6 bases). Germline V gene lookup returns CDR1 SGHDT and CDR2 YYEEEE. The CDR3 loop spans 15 amino acids. The V gene lost 4 bases and the J gene lost 3 bases, with 17 bases spanning the gap. The CDR3 bases are TGTGCCAGCAGCCCGGGGATGGGGCGGGGCTACGAGCAGTACTTC. This encodes CASSPGMGRGYEQYF.

This clonotype turned up a few times. The chain recombines TRBV23-1 with TRBJ2-5, with D tentatively TRBD1 or TRBD2 (5 bases each). TRBV23-1 is identified as an open reading frame with a role that is uncertain. V was clipped by 4 bases and J by 0 bases, with 33 bases between them. The CDR3 length is 22 residues. The CDR3 reads CASSRGSNSLIPRPHYQETQYF. The CDR3 nucleotides are TGCGCCAGCAGTCGGGGGTCGAACAGCCTGATACCGCGACCTCACTACCAAGAGACCCAGTACTTC.

This clonotype was found many times. This CDR3 is CASSQGQKITEAFF. DNA of the CDR3: TGTGCCAGCAGCCAAGGGCAGAAAATAACTGAAGCTTTCTTT. V and J are TRBV3-1 and TRBJ1-1; no firm D call. In germline, CDR1 is LGHDT, CDR2 YNNKEL (reference sequence). V was trimmed by 1 base and J by 5 bases, leaving 11 bases between them. The CDR3 runs 14 residues. Looking up the rest from reference TRBV3-1 and TRBJ1-1 gives the full variable domain: DTAVSQTPKYLVTQMGNDKSIKCEQNLGHDTMYWYKQDSKKFLKIMFSYNNKELIINETVPNRFSPKSPDKAHLNLHINSLELGDSAVYFCASSQGQKITEAFFGQGTRLTVV.

This chain joins TRBV24-1 and TRBJ2-3; 13 positions match TRBD2. J was trimmed by 2 bases and V by 3 bases; bases with no gene match: 4. The CDR3 length is 17 residues. The germline V gene encodes CDR1 KGHDR and CDR2 SFDVKD. This chain's CDR3 is CATSDQLAGGYTDTQYF. The CDR3 DNA follows: TGTGCCACCAGTGATCAACTAGCGGGAGGGTACACAGATACGCAGTATTTT.

The chain recombines TRBV7-2 with TRBJ2-7; D is unclear. This CDR3 contains 14 residues. Germline CDR1 and CDR2: SGHTA and FQGNSA. V was trimmed by 6 bases and J by 1 base, leaving 13 bases between them. Written as DNA, the CDR3 is TGTGCCAGCAGAGAAAGGACCGGATCCTACGAGCAGTACTTC. Protein: CASRERTGSYEQYF.

This clonotype was seen only a few times. The CDR3 region is CASSPSTLSHEQFF. CDR3 nucleotides: TGTGCCAGCAGCCCCTCGACGCTGAGCCATGAGCAGTTCTTC. The rearrangement uses TRBV7-3 and TRBJ2-1; D is unclear. The CDR3 sequence is 14 residues long. Germline-derived CDR1 and CDR2 are SGHTA and FQGTGA. The germline V and J ends were trimmed by 5 bases and 8 bases, with 16 bases remaining between them. Drawing the rest from reference TRBV7-3 and TRBJ2-1, the complete variable domain is GAGVSQTPSNKVTEKGKYVELRCDPISGHTALYWYRQSLGQGPEFLIYFQGTGAADDSGLPNDRFFAVRPEGSVSTLKIQRTERGDSAVYLCASSPSTLSHEQFFGPGTRLTVL.

This sequence joins TRBV27 and TRBJ2-3; D unresolved. Looked up from germline, CDR1 is MNHEY and CDR2 is SMNVEV (reference sequence). The V end was cut by 10 bases, the J end by 0 bases, with 17 bases between. The CDR3 runs to 15 residues. CDR3 coding DNA: TGTGCCATCCGTCGTCTAGAAACTAGCACAGATACGCAGTATTTT. Translated: CAIRRLETSTDTQYF.

The V and J genes are TRBV12-3 or TRBV12-4 and TRBJ2-2, with 10 positions matching TRBD2. V was clipped by 5 bases and J by 3 bases; unmatched bases: 6. The CDR3 consists of 16 residues. CDR3 residues: CASSPIAGGHTGELFF. The CDR3 nucleotides read TGTGCCAGCAGTCCTATAGCGGGGGGTCACACCGGGGAGCTGTTTTTT.

The chain combines TRBV7-2 with TRBJ2-7, with 8 bases that match TRBD2. The CDR3 runs to 14 residues. Germline-derived CDR1 and CDR2 are SGHTA and FQGNSA. V shed 5 bases and J 3 bases; nucleotides not matched to a gene: 6. The CDR3 sequence: CASSPSGRIYEQYF. The CDR3, as DNA: TGTGCCAGCAGCCCCAGCGGGAGAATCTACGAGCAGTACTTC.

This clonotype was recorded a few times. This sequence joins TRBV6-5 and TRBJ1-1; D gene unclear. The CDR3 has 15 amino acids. The germline V gene has CDR1 MNHEY and CDR2 SVGAGI. V gave up 0 bases and J gave up 1 base, with 9 bases separating them. This CDR3 is CASSYSNRRNTEAFF. CDR3 nucleotide sequence: TGTGCCAGCAGTTACTCGAATCGGAGGAACACTGAAGCTTTCTTT.

The V and J genes are TRBV19 and TRBJ2-7; 14 positions agree with TRBD2. The CDR3 is 16 residues long. Germline values: CDR1 LNHDA, CDR2 SQIVND (reference sequence). J was trimmed by 9 bases and V by 5 bases; bases with no gene match: 12. The CDR3 bases are TGTGCCAGTAGTTCCCGACTAGCGGGGGGGCGGCAGAGGCAGTACTTC. This translates into CASSSRLAGGRQRQYF.

The chain joins TRBV30 to TRBJ2-3; no clear D. The V gene lost 3 bases and the J gene lost 2 bases, with 12 bases spanning the gap. This CDR3 is built from 14 residues. Germline V gene data show CDR1 as GTSNPN and CDR2 as SVGIG (reference sequence). The CDR3 nucleotides read TGTGCCTGGAGCGGATCTCTCTCCACAGATACGCAGTATTTT. This translates into CAWSGSLSTDTQYF.